These 24 T cell receptor beta chains were sequenced from one sample in a study of T cell changes during pregnancy in multiple sclerosis. The assay was immunoSEQ multiplex PCR, and TCRdb's table has in-frame clones only and misses some. Of under 75,000 clones listed, more than 80% are singletons. Here the sequenced sample was CD4+ T cells from peripheral blood mononuclear cells, taken after pregnancy. The receptor source for this set is a female donor in good health, enrolled as a control in a pregnancy study.

The chain combines TRBV6-6 with TRBJ1-3; 11 nucleotides match TRBD1. The length of the CDR3 is 16 residues. The germline CDR1 and CDR2 sequences are MNHNY and SVGAGI (reference sequence). J lost 1 base, V lost 6 bases, and 5 bases had no gene match. CDR3 region: CASSPDRGHSGNTIYF. The CDR3 DNA sequence: TGTGCCAGCAGCCCGGACAGGGGGCATTCTGGAAACACCATATATTTT.

This chain links TRBV4-3 with TRBJ2-1; 11 positions match TRBD2. This CDR3 region has 19 residues. Losses at the gene ends were 0 bases for V and 8 bases for J; bases not matched to a gene: 15. Germline CDR1 reads LGHNA; CDR2 reads YSLEER. CDR3 in DNA: TGCGCCAGCAGCCAAGATGGCACTAGCGGGAGATCCGTTTCGGATGAGCAGTTCTTC. Translating it yields CASSQDGTSGRSVSDEQFF.

The V gene is TRBV6-1, the J gene TRBJ1-1; D perhaps matches TRBD1 (6 bases). Germline V CDR1 and CDR2: MNHNS, SASEGT. The CDR3 has 15 residues. The V end lost 4 bases, the J end lost 0 bases, and 12 bases lay between the germline ends. DNA for the CDR3: TGTGCCAGCAGTGGGGGGACACTGATGAACACTGAAGCTTTCTTT. It yields the protein CASSGGTLMNTEAFF.

This chain connects TRBV2 to TRBJ2-1; TRBD1 is a possible D gene (6 bases). Trimming took 4 bases from V and 0 from J, leaving 10 bases between them. This CDR3 contains 15 residues. Germline values: CDR1 SNHLY, CDR2 FYNNEI. The CDR3 DNA follows: TGTGCCAGCAGTGGGGCAGGGGCCTCCTACAATGAGCAGTTCTTC. It codes for CASSGAGASYNEQFF.

The V call is TRBV4-3, the J call TRBJ1-1, with D possibly being TRBD1 (6 bases). The germline V gene has CDR1 LGHNA and CDR2 YSLEER. Trimming pared 1 base from V and 5 bases from J, leaving 14 bases between. The CDR3 totals 15 residues. The CDR3 nucleotides are TGCGCCAGCAGCCAAGGGCCAGGGGTTTGGACTGAAGCTTTCTTT. Residues: CASSQGPGVWTEAFF.

The gene calls are TRBV10-3 and TRBJ2-2, with 7 bases fitting TRBD1. V shed 4 bases, J shed 1 base, and the junction held 3 bases outside the gene matches. Looked up from germline, CDR1 is ENHRY and CDR2 is SYGVKD. The CDR3 sequence is 15 residues long. The CDR3 region is CAISGTGKNTGELFF. The CDR3 bases are TGTGCCATCAGTGGGACAGGAAAGAACACCGGGGAGCTGTTTTTT.

The chain recombines TRBV6-5 with TRBJ1-3; TRBD1 is a possible D gene (6 bases). Germline V CDR1 and CDR2: MNHEY, SVGAGI. The CDR3 is 15 residues long. The ends were cut back, 6 bases at V and 0 bases at J, with 12 bases in the middle. CDR3 nucleotide sequence: TGTGCCAGCAGCCGTGGACAGCGCTCTGGAAACACCATATATTTT. This codes for CASSRGQRSGNTIYF.

The V call is TRBV30, the J call TRBJ1-1; D not certain. Trimming removed 2 bases at V and 4 bases at J, with 11 bases between. The CDR3 totals 13 residues. Germline loops: CDR1 GTSNPN, CDR2 SVGIG (reference sequence). The CDR3 coding sequence is TGTGCCTGGAGTCGAGGGTTGGTCACTGAAGCTTTCTTT. The encoded protein is CAWSRGLVTEAFF. The full variable domain, its missing parts supplied by reference TRBV30 and TRBJ1-1, is SQTIHQWPATLVQPVGSPLSLECTVEGTSNPNLYWYRQAAGRGLQLLFYSVGIGQISSEVPQNLSASRPQDRQFILSSKKLLLSDSGFYLCAWSRGLVTEAFFGQGTRLTVV.

The table lists this clone with a count of one. The chain links TRBV18 to TRBJ1-3, with no clear D. Germline-derived CDR1 and CDR2 are KGHSH and LQKENI. The V and J ends lost 4 bases and 0 bases respectively, with 7 bases between them. The CDR3 length is 14 residues. CDR3 loop: CASSRESSGNTIYF. The CDR3 region has the DNA TGTGCCAGCTCACGGGAGAGCTCTGGAAACACCATATATTTT.

This rearrangement joins TRBV6-8 to TRBJ1-1, with D hard to call. The germline V gene encodes CDR1 MNHGY and CDR2 SAAAGT. CDR3 length: 14 amino acids. V dropped 10 bases and J dropped 0 bases, with 15 bases sitting between them. The chain's CDR3 is CANGNGRMNTEAFF. The CDR3 DNA reads as TGTGCCAACGGGAACGGGAGGATGAACACTGAAGCTTTCTTT.

This clone was detected once. This chain uses TRBV25-1 with TRBJ1-1; tentative D call: TRBD1 (5 bases). The CDR3 length is 17 residues. V lost 0 bases and J lost 0, with 14 bases in between. Germline CDR1 and CDR2: MGHDK and SYGVNS. CDR3 nucleotides: TGTGCCAGCAGTGAATATAGGGGATCCCAGCTGAACACTGAAGCTTTCTTT. Protein: CASSEYRGSQLNTEAFF.

The sample holds one count of this clone. The chain has TRBV6-6 and TRBJ1-1; D might be TRBD1 (6 bases). CDR3 length: 14 residues. The V gene's germline CDR1 is MNHNY and CDR2 SVGAGI (reference sequence). The V gene lost 3 bases and the J gene lost 5 bases, with 13 bases spanning the gap. CDR3 nucleotide sequence: TGTGCCAGCAGTTATTTCAGGGGTGGGACTGAAGCTTTCTTT. Protein sequence: CASSYFRGGTEAFF.

CDR3 residues: CASSLAWGQENSPLHF. The CDR3, as DNA: TGCGCCAGCAGCTTGGCCTGGGGACAGGAAAATTCACCCCTCCACTTT. The gene calls are TRBV5-1 and TRBJ1-6; 8 bases fit TRBD1. After removal of 0 bases from V and 7 bases from J, the junction contained 6 bases not matched to a gene. In germline, CDR1 is SGHRS, CDR2 YFSETQ. The CDR3 sequence is 16 residues long.

The chain combines TRBV10-3 with TRBJ2-2; 8 nucleotides align to TRBD2. The CDR3 sequence is 15 residues long. The junction had 11 bases not matched to a gene; V was cut back by 7 bases and J by 7 bases. Germline loops: CDR1 ENHRY, CDR2 SYGVKD. The CDR3 DNA reads as TGTGCCATCACGCCAGCGGGGGTCCCAGACGGGGAGCTGTTTTTT. This encodes CAITPAGVPDGELFF.

The J gene is TRBJ2-1, the V gene TRBV7-9, with 8 nucleotides matching TRBD1. J gave up 4 bases and V 4 bases, and 12 bases lay outside the gene matches. The CDR3 totals 17 residues. Germline V gives CDR1 SEHNR, CDR2 FQNEAQ (reference sequence). The CDR3 DNA is TGTGCCAGCAGCTCTCGATGGACAGGGCGGAAATACAATGAGCAGTTCTTC. Translation gives CASSSRWTGRKYNEQFF. Full variable domain (outside the CDR3, taken from reference TRBV7-9 and TRBJ2-1): DTGVSQNPRHKITKRGQNVTFRCDPISEHNRLYWYRQTLGQGPEFLTYFQNEAQLEKSRLLSDRFSAERPKGSFSTLEIQRTEQGDSAMYLCASSSRWTGRKYNEQFFGPGTRLTVL.

Comments on this clone: One junction end does not reproduce the germline sequence, and a read error may be involved. The V call is TRBV7-9, the J call TRBJ2-7; 8 bases agree with TRBD1. This CDR3 is built from 13 residues. Germline V gene data show CDR1 as SEHNR and CDR2 as FQNEAQ (reference sequence). The CDR3 nucleotides read TGTGCCAGCAGCGTGACGGGACAGGTTAGATTTTCCTTC. Amino acids: CASSVTGQVRFSF. The variable domain in full, completed from reference TRBV7-9 and TRBJ2-7, reads DTGVSQNPRHKITKRGQNVTFRCDPISEHNRLYWYRQTLGQGPEFLTYFQNEAQLEKSRLLSDRFSAERPKGSFSTLEIQRTEQGDSAMYLCASSVTGQVRFSFGPGTRLTVT.

The rearrangement links TRBV7-9 to TRBJ1-2; D is perhaps TRBD1 (6 bases). V shed 4 bases and J shed 8 bases, with 20 bases lying between them. The CDR3 extends over 15 amino acids. Germline loops: CDR1 SEHNR, CDR2 FQNEAQ (reference sequence). The CDR3 DNA reads as TGTGCCAGCAGCTGGAACGACAGGCCCCTGGGAGGCTACACCTTC. Its protein product is CASSWNDRPLGGYTF.

This clone was found a few times. V gene TRBV30 combines with J gene TRBJ1-1, with D possibly being TRBD1 (5 bases). Germline lookup yields CDR1 GTSNPN and CDR2 SVGIG (reference sequence). The V gene lost 2 bases and the J gene lost 6 bases, with 7 bases spanning the gap. The CDR3 length is 11 residues. The chain's CDR3 is CAWSPTAEAFF. Written as DNA, the CDR3 is TGTGCCTGGAGTCCGACAGCTGAAGCTTTCTTT.

The chain employs TRBV28 and TRBJ1-4, with D possibly being TRBD1 (6 bases). Trimming shortened V by 4 bases and J by 4 bases, and 10 bases separated the two germline ends. This CDR3 has 14 residues. Looked up from germline, CDR1 is MDHEN and CDR2 is SYDVKM. The CDR3 here is CASSSGQNNEKLFF. The CDR3 nucleotides read TGTGCCAGCAGTTCTGGACAGAATAATGAAAAACTGTTTTTT. Complete variable domain (other parts from reference TRBV28 and TRBJ1-4): DVKVTQSSRYLVKRTGEKVFLECVQDMDHENMFWYRQDPGLGLRLIYFSYDVKMKEKGDIPEGYSVSREKKERFSLILESASTNQTSMYLCASSSGQNNEKLFFGSGTQLSVL.

V usage is TRBV27 and J usage is TRBJ2-6, with TRBD1 matching 9 bases. Germline values: CDR1 MNHEY, CDR2 SMNVEV (reference sequence). The length of the CDR3 is 17 residues. Trimming at V came to 3 bases and at J to 4 bases, leaving 7 bases not matched to a gene. CDR3 nucleotides: TGTGCCAGCAGTTTGACAGGGGGTTTAGGGGGGGCCAACGTCCTGACTTTC. Translating it yields CASSLTGGLGGANVLTF.

The gene calls are TRBV7-2 and TRBJ2-7; D gene ambiguous. In germline, CDR1 is SGHTA, CDR2 FQGNSA. This CDR3 is built from 14 residues. V lost 1 base and J 0 bases, leaving 7 bases between the germline ends. The CDR3 spells CASSLVPNSYEQYF. The CDR3, as DNA: TGTGCCAGCAGCTTAGTACCTAACTCCTACGAGCAGTACTTC.

The chain links TRBV7-2 to TRBJ2-1; 7 nucleotides line up with TRBD1. Germline CDR1 reads SGHTA; CDR2 reads FQGNSA. The length of the CDR3 is 13 residues. V lost 5 bases to trimming and J lost 7 bases; unmatched junction nucleotides: 5. This CDR3 is CASSLIQGNEQFF. CDR3 bases: TGTGCCAGCAGCCTTATACAGGGGAATGAGCAGTTCTTC.

The count of this clone is one. This sequence joins TRBV15 and TRBJ1-4; D is unclear. With 0 bases removed from V and 0 bases from J, the gap between germline ends came to 11 bases. CDR1 and CDR2 from the germline V gene are LNHNV and YYDKDF (reference sequence). This CDR3 comprises 17 residues. The CDR3 sequence: CATSRDPGRPTNEKLFF. The CDR3 bases are TGTGCCACCAGCAGAGATCCTGGGCGACCAACTAATGAAAAACTGTTTTTT. The full variable domain, its missing parts supplied by reference TRBV15 and TRBJ1-4, is DAMVIQNPRYQVTQFGKPVTLSCSQTLNHNVMYWYQQKSSQAPKLLFHYYDKDFNNEADTPDNFQSRRPNTSFCFLDIRSPGLGDTAMYLCATSRDPGRPTNEKLFFGSGTQLSVL.

CDR3 protein: CATRDYYEQYF. CDR3 nucleotide sequence: TGTGCCACCCGGGACTACTACGAGCAGTACTTC. J is TRBJ2-7 and V is TRBV10-3; TRBD2 aligns across 7 bases. Germline CDR1 and CDR2: ENHRY and SYGVKD. The CDR3 runs 11 residues. Trimming took 10 bases from V and 3 from J; bases not matched to a gene: 3.